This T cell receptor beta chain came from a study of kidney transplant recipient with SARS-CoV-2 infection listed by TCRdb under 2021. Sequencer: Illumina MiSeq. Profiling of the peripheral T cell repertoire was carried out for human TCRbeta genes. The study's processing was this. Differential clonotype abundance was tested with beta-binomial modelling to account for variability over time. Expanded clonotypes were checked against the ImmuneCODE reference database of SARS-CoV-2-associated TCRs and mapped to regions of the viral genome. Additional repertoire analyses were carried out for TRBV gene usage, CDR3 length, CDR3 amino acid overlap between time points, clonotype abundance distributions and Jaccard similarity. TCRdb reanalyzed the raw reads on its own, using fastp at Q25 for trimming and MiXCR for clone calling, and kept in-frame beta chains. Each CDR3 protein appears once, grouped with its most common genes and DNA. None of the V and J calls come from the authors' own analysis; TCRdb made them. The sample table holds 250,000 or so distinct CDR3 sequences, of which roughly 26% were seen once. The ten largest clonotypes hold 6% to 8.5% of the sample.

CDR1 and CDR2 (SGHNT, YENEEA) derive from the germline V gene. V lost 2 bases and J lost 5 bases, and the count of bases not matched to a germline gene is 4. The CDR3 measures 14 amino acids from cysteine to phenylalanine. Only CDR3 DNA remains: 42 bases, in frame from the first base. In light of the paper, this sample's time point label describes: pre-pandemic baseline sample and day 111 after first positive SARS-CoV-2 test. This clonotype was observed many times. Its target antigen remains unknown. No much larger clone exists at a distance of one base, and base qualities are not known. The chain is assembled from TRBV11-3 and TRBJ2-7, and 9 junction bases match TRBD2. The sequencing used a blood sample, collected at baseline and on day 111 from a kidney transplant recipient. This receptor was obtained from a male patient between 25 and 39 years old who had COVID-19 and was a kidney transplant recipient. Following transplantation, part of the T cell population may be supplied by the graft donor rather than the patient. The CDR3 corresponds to CASSLLRGGDEQYF. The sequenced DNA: TGTGCCAGCAGCTTATTGCGGGGGGGCGACGAGCAGTACTTC.